These 2 T cell receptor beta chains were all obtained from the same sample, sequenced in a study of blood T cell repertoires in COVID-19. Sequencing used immunoSEQ multiplex PCR; TCRdb keeps in-frame clones, though not all of them. This table has fewer than 100,000 clones, 80% to 90% appearing once. The sequencing sample was made of peripheral blood. The receptors were gathered from a woman of 80 years or more with acute or convalescent COVID-19.

The genes are TRBV9 and TRBJ2-2; 8 bases map to TRBD1. Germline trimming cut 0 bases from V and 3 bases from J; bases unmatched to any gene: 4. The CDR3 is made up of 16 amino acids. Germline lookup yields CDR1 SGDLS and CDR2 YYNGEE. CDR3 nucleotides: TGTGCCAGCAGCGTAGCCCAGGGGGCTTACACCGGGGAGCTGTTTTTT. This codes for CASSVAQGAYTGELFF.

This chain joins TRBV11-2 and TRBJ2-2, with 7 bases aligning to TRBD1. Germline CDR1 and CDR2: SGHAT and FQNNGV. This CDR3 is built from 15 residues. The V gene end was trimmed by 5 bases and the J gene end by 4 bases; junction bases not matched to a gene: 7. Here the CDR3 DNA reads TGTGCCAGCAGCCCAGACAGGGCAAGCACCGGGGAGCTGTTTTTT. Its protein is CASSPDRASTGELFF. Complete variable domain (other parts from reference TRBV11-2 and TRBJ2-2): EAGVAQSPRYKIIEKRQSVAFWCNPISGHATLYWYQQILGQGPKLLIQFQNNGVVDDSQLPKDRFSAERLKGVDSTLKIQPAKLEDSAVYLCASSPDRASTGELFFGEGSRLTVL.